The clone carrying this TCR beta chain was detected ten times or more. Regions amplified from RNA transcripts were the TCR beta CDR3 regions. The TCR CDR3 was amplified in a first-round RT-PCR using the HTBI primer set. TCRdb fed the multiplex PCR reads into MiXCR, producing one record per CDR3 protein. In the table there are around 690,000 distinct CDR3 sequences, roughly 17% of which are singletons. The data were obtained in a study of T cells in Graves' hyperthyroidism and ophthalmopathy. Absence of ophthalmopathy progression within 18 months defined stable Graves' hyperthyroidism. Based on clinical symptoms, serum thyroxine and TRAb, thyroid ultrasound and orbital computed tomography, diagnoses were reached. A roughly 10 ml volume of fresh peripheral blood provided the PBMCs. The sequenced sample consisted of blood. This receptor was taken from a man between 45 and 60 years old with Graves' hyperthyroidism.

The chain's CDR3 is CASDAPRGASTEAFF. The CDR3 DNA sequence: TGTGCCAGCGATGCCCCGCGGGGGGCGAGCACTGAAGCTTTCTTT. The rearrangement joins TRBV28 to TRBJ1-1; tentatively, D is TRBD1 (6 bases). Between the trimmed V and J ends, which lost 8 bases and 4 bases, there was a span of 20 bases. Germline V lookup: CDR1 MDHEN, CDR2 SYDVKM. The CDR3 is 15 amino acids.